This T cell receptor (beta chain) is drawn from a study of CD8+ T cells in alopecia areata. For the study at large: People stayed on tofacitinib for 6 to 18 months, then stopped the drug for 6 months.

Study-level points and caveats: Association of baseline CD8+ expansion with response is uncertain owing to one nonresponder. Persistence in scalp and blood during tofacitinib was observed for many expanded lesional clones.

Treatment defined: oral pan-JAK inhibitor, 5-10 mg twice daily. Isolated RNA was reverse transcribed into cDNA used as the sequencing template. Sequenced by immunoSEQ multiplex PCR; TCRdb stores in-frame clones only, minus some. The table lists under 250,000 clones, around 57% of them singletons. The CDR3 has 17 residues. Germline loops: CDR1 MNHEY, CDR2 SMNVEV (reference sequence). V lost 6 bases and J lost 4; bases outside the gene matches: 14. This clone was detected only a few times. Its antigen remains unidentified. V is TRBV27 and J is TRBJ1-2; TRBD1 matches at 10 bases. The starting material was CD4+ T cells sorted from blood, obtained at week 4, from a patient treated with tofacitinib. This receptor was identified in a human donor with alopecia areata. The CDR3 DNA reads TGTGCCAGCAGGGATCACCCTAAGACAGGGGGCAGCTATGGCTACACCTTC. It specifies CASRDHPKTGGSYGYTF.